These T cell receptor beta chains were read from a single sample in a study of T and B cells in COVID-19 patients. TCRdb passed the multiplex PCR reads through MiXCR, listing each CDR3 protein once. The sample has around 5,400 distinct CDR3 sequences; 27% are singletons. Specimen: blood. The receptors were gathered from a human donor with active COVID-19. CDR3s include the opening cysteine and the closing phenylalanine or tryptophan. The D gene is left open where the match is weak. Some rows have no size entry. The others give once, few or many, or a class for an expanded clone.

clone size | D gene | J gene | V gene | CDR3 protein | CDR3 DNA
NA | NA | TRBJ2-2 | TRBV2 | CASSEEMATGELFF | TGTGCCAGCAGTGAAGAAATGGCCACCGGGGAGCTGTTTTTT
NA | TRBD1 | TRBJ1-1 | TRBV6-5 | CASSLGGAGSEAFF | TGTGCCAGCAGCTTAGGGGGCGCCGGGTCTGAAGCTTTCTTT
medium-sized | NA | TRBJ1-3 | TRBV30 | CAWSGDSGNTIYF | TGTGCCTGGAGCGGGGACTCCGGAAACACCATATATTTT
NA | NA | TRBJ2-7 | TRBV19 | CASSLAVEAYEQYF | TGTGCCAGTAGTCTGGCAGTGGAAGCCTACGAGCAGTACTTC
few | NA | TRBJ2-7 | TRBV6-1 | CASTGTSSYEQYF | TGTGCCAGCACCGGGACATCCTCCTACGAGCAGTACTTC
medium-sized | NA | TRBJ2-3 | TRBV12-3/TRBV12-4 | CASSLARDTQYF | TGTGCCAGCAGTTTAGCGAGAGATACGCAGTATTTT
medium-sized | NA | TRBJ1-2 | TRBV27 | CASSFGPMANYGYTF | TGTGCCAGCAGTTTCGGTCCCATGGCGAACTATGGCTACACCTTC
NA | NA | TRBJ2-2 | TRBV10-3 | CAISPSLAGELFF | TGTGCCATCAGTCCCTCGTTGGCCGGGGAGCTGTTTTTT
medium-sized | NA | TRBJ2-7 | TRBV6-5 | CASSSSGHGPYEQYF | TGTGCCAGCAGTTCATCGGGACACGGCCCCTACGAGCAGTACTTC
few | TRBD2 | TRBJ2-5 | TRBV5-1 | CASRNSGSGETQYF | TGCGCCAGCAGAAATAGCGGGAGTGGGGAGACCCAGTACTTC
medium-sized | TRBD1 | TRBJ2-7 | TRBV6-5 | CASRGTGVSYEQYF | TGTGCCAGCAGGGGGACAGGGGTCTCCTACGAGCAGTACTTC
NA | NA | TRBJ1-6 | TRBV21-1 | CASSKYGQINSPLHF | TGTGCCAGCAGCAAATATGGACAGATAAATTCACCCCTCCACTTT
large | NA | TRBJ2-6 | TRBV18 | CASSLQNSGANVLTF | TGTGCCAGCTCACTCCAGAACTCTGGGGCCAACGTCCTGACTTTC
large | NA | TRBJ1-6 | TRBV5-5 | CASSLAEGIGSPLHF | TGTGCCAGCAGCTTGGCCGAGGGAATTGGGTCACCCCTCCACTTT
NA | NA | TRBJ2-2 | TRBV7-2 | CASSLVYPGELFF | TGTGCCAGCAGCTTAGTGTATCCCGGGGAGCTGTTTTTT
few | NA | TRBJ1-5 | TRBV18 | CASSSVYSGPFPNQPQHF | TGTGCCAGCTCATCCGTATACAGCGGCCCCTTTCCCAATCAGCCCCAGCATTTT
medium-sized | TRBD2 | TRBJ2-5 | TRBV30 | CAWGLAGGSAQETQYF | TGTGCCTGGGGTCTAGCGGGAGGGTCGGCGCAAGAGACCCAGTACTTC
NA | NA | TRBJ1-5 | TRBV19 | CASSPQGNQPQHF | TGTGCCAGTAGTCCCCAGGGGAATCAGCCCCAGCATTTT
NA | NA | TRBJ1-5 | TRBV30 | CAVTKGRSNQPQHF | TGCGCGGTTACTAAGGGACGGAGCAATCAGCCCCAGCATTTT
NA | TRBD1 | TRBJ2-2 | TRBV7-9 | CASSPGTANTVELFF | TGTGCCAGCAGCCCGGGGACAGCGAACACCGTGGAGCTGTTTTTT
NA | TRBD2 | TRBJ2-1 | TRBV6-5 | CASILSGSSYNEQFF | TGTGCCAGCATTTTAAGCGGGAGCTCCTACAATGAGCAGTTCTTC
NA | NA | TRBJ2-3 | TRBV20-1 | CSARGTAGDGTDTQYF | TGCAGTGCTAGGGGGACAGCGGGAGATGGCACAGATACGCAGTATTTT
medium-sized | NA | TRBJ1-3 | TRBV19 | CASSSPGFLSGNTIYF | TGTGCCAGTAGTTCCCCAGGGTTTCTCTCTGGAAACACCATATATTTT
NA | TRBD1 | TRBJ1-3 | TRBV6-5 | CASSFRQGGLSGNTIYF | TGTGCCAGCAGTTTTCGACAGGGGGGCCTCTCTGGAAACACCATATATTTT
NA | TRBD1 | TRBJ1-2 | TRBV27 | CASCAPGQGAGGYTF | TGTGCCAGCTGTGCCCCGGGACAGGGGGCAGGCGGCTACACCTTC
NA | NA | TRBJ2-2 | TRBV10-3 | CAISDSLTNTGELFF | TGTGCCATCAGTGATTCCCTGACTAACACCGGGGAGCTGTTTTTT
medium-sized | NA | TRBJ2-3 | TRBV29-1 | CSAGGSTDTQYF | TGCAGCGCCGGGGGTAGCACAGATACGCAGTATTTT
NA | TRBD1 | TRBJ1-2 | TRBV24-1 | CATSEPGTDGYTF | TGTGCCACCAGTGAACCTGGGACAGATGGCTACACCTTC
medium-sized | TRBD1 | TRBJ2-1 | TRBV6-5 | CASSSRTGYYNEQFF | TGTGCCAGCAGTTCCCGGACAGGGTACTACAATGAGCAGTTCTTC
medium-sized | NA | TRBJ2-7 | TRBV5-5 | CASSLEGVYDEQYF | TGTGCCAGCAGCTTGGAAGGGGTTTACGACGAGCAGTACTTC
medium-sized | NA | TRBJ1-4 | TRBV12-3/TRBV12-4 | CASSGDIEGEKLFF | TGTGCCAGCAGTGGGGACATCGAGGGTGAAAAACTGTTTTTT
NA | TRBD1 | TRBJ2-3 | TRBV5-4 | CASRWGQGAARTDTQYF | TGTGCCAGCAGATGGGGACAGGGGGCGGCCCGTACAGATACGCAGTATTTT
NA | TRBD1 | TRBJ2-7 | TRBV4-1 | CASSQVDRGYEQYF | TGCGCCAGCAGCCAAGTAGACAGGGGCTACGAGCAGTACTTC
NA | TRBD2 | TRBJ2-5 | TRBV4-2 | CASSESGGAVETQYF | TGTGCCAGCAGCGAGAGCGGGGGGGCCGTGGAGACCCAGTACTTC
few | NA | TRBJ1-5 | TRBV12-3/TRBV12-4 | CASSFRSNQPQHF | TGTGCCAGCAGTTTCCGGAGCAATCAGCCCCAGCATTTT
medium-sized | NA | TRBJ1-5 | TRBV5-6 | CASSLSYLGGNQPQHF | TGTGCCAGCAGCCTGAGCTACCTGGGCGGCAATCAGCCCCAGCATTTT
medium-sized | TRBD2 | TRBJ2-5 | TRBV6-6 | CASSYSGTSGGEETQYF | TGTGCCAGCAGTTACTCCGGGACTAGCGGGGGGGAAGAGACCCAGTACTTC
few | NA | TRBJ1-1 | TRBV5-4 | CASSQGSTDTEAFF | TGTGCCAGCAGTCAGGGGAGTACGGACACTGAAGCTTTCTTT
medium-sized | NA | TRBJ2-1 | TRBV6-5 | CASSALSQGAGNEQFF | TGTGCCAGCAGCGCGCTCTCCCAGGGCGCGGGTAATGAGCAGTTCTTC
few | NA | TRBJ2-3 | TRBV11-2 | CASSLVAPEDTQYF | TGTGCCAGCAGCTTAGTTGCTCCAGAAGATACGCAGTATTTT
NA | NA | TRBJ1-1 | TRBV12-3/TRBV12-4 | CASSLSGLNEAFF | TGTGCCAGCAGTTTATCGGGGCTCAATGAAGCTTTCTTT
NA | NA | TRBJ2-2 | TRBV5-1 | CARSLVPWLELFF | TGTGCCAGAAGCTTGGTACCGTGGTTGGAGCTGTTTTTT
large | NA | TRBJ2-5 | TRBV19 | CASSIDRQETQYF | TGTGCCAGTAGTATCGACAGACAAGAGACCCAGTACTTC
NA | TRBD1 | TRBJ1-4 | TRBV20-1 | CSARQGAREKLFF | TGCAGTGCTAGACAGGGGGCTAGAGAAAAACTGTTTTTT
NA | TRBD2 | TRBJ2-7 | TRBV5-4 | CASSSTSGESYEQYF | TGTGCCAGCAGTTCTACTAGCGGGGAGTCCTACGAGCAGTACTTC
medium-sized | NA | TRBJ2-2 | TRBV19 | CASSTLDRATGELFF | TGTGCCAGTAGTACACTAGATCGGGCAACCGGGGAGCTGTTTTTT
medium-sized | TRBD1 | TRBJ2-7 | TRBV30 | CAWREGQGSYEQYF | TGTGCCTGGAGGGAGGGACAGGGATCTTACGAGCAGTACTTC
medium-sized | NA | TRBJ1-2 | TRBV29-1 | CSVDRASANYGYTF | TGCAGCGTTGATAGGGCTAGTGCTAACTATGGCTACACCTTC
once | NA | TRBJ1-6 | TRBV28 | CASSPTGYNSPLHF | TGTGCCAGCAGTCCGACGGGTTATAATTCACCCCTCCACTTT
NA | NA | TRBJ2-2 | TRBV5-1 | CASSLSPTGGELFF | TGCGCCAGCAGCTTGTCTCCCACGGGGGGGGAGCTGTTTTTT